The clone carrying this T cell receptor beta chain was counted between two and nine times. This sample is part of a study of T cell changes during pregnancy in multiple sclerosis. The CDR3 length is 12 residues. Trimming stripped 2 bases from V and 6 bases from J, with 10 bases between. Germline values: CDR1 GTSNPN, CDR2 SVGIG (reference sequence). The table came from immunoSEQ multiplex PCR; TCRdb's copy has only in-frame clones and leaves some out. The sample carries some 70,000 clones, roughly 92% recorded once. This sequence joins TRBV30 and TRBJ1-1; D gene ambiguous. This clonotype was sampled from a female donor in good health, enrolled as a control in a pregnancy study. Material: CD8+ T cells from peripheral blood mononuclear cells, obtained in the third trimester of pregnancy. CDR3 amino acids: CAWSTGIPEAFF. The CDR3 bases are TGTGCCTGGAGTACGGGGATCCCTGAAGCTTTCTTT.